The clone carrying this T cell receptor beta chain was detected a few times. The CDR3 is 16 amino acids. Trimming cost V 0 bases and J 2 bases, with 8 bases left between them. Germline CDR1 LGHNA, CDR2 YSLEER. This record comes from a study of blood T cell repertoires in COVID-19. Turning to the study itself: COVID-19 samples, acute and convalescent, were from the United States, Italy and Spain. T cells, B-cell-depleted T cells, or PBMCs supplied cDNA or gDNA.

As originally analysed: The authors estimated nucleated cell counts from reference gene primer amplification. Generated by immunoSEQ multiplex PCR, the TCRdb table keeps only in-frame clones and is missing some. That table is the source of V, J and clone size, and D and trimming were worked out from the DNA. The data show about 100,000 clones, about 81% seen once. The clonotype was recovered from a woman aged 60 to 75 with acute or convalescent COVID-19. Sequenced sample: peripheral blood. This sequence joins TRBV4-3 and TRBJ2-6; D is ambiguous. The CDR3 here is CASSQDIQAGANVLTF. The CDR3 bases are TGCGCCAGCAGCCAAGATATTCAGGCTGGGGCCAACGTCCTGACTTTC.